The rows below give T cell receptor beta chains drawn from one sample of a study of patients and donors after allogeneic stem cell transplantation. A single record per CDR3 protein comes from TCRdb applying MiXCR to the RT-PCR reads. The profile shows about a million distinct CDR3 sequences, around 17% of them singletons. The material sequenced was blood, either unsorted or a sorted T cell fraction (not recorded which). These receptors originate from a human donor who was either an allogeneic HSCT recipient or a stem cell or donor lymphocyte infusion donor (not recorded which). It is not recorded whose cells these are; they may come from a transplant donor. Both conserved end residues are part of each CDR3. D genes are given only for firm matches. Not every row has a clone size; where given, it reads once, few, many or a size class.

J | V | size | D | DNA | CDR3
TRBJ2-5 | TRBV20-1 | many | TRBD2 | TGCAGTGCTACTGGGGGGGGTGAGACCCAGTACTTC | CSATGGGETQYF
TRBJ2-3 | TRBV29-1 | . | . | TGCAGCGTTGAGGTCCGGCGAGATACGCAGTATTTT | CSVEVRRDTQYF
TRBJ2-2 | TRBV6-2/TRBV6-3 | few | . | TGTGCCAGCAGGCCGGACTTAGCCGGGGAGCTGTTTTTT | CASRPDLAGELFF
TRBJ2-3 | TRBV6-1 | many | . | TGCGCCAGCAGAACTACTTCCACAGATACGCAGTATTTT | CASRTTSTDTQYF
TRBJ2-7 | TRBV20-1 | . | . | TGCAGTGCTAAGTATGTGTCGTTCAACCTCTACGAGCAGTACTTC | CSAKYVSFNLYEQYF
TRBJ1-4 | TRBV6-5 | few | . | TGTGCCAGCAGTTACAGATCCGCTGGGGAAAAACTGTTTTTT | CASSYRSAGEKLFF
TRBJ2-5 | TRBV12-3/TRBV12-4 | many | . | TGTGCCAGCAGCTTTGGACCCTTGGAGACCCAGTACTTC | CASSFGPLETQYF
TRBJ2-3 | TRBV5-1 | many | . | TGCGCCAGCAGCCTCGTTCAAGATACGCAGTATTTT | CASSLVQDTQYF
TRBJ1-1 | TRBV5-1 | . | . | TGCGCCAGCAGCTTGGCACCCGGGGCAGAGGACACTGAAGCTTTCTTT | CASSLAPGAEDTEAFF
TRBJ1-5 | TRBV20-1 | . | TRBD1 | TGCAGTGCTAGTAGCGGCAGGGGGCAAGGCAATCAGCCCCAGCATTTT | CSASSGRGQGNQPQHF
TRBJ2-3 | TRBV27 | . | . | TGTGCCAGCAGTTTATTCGGGGAGGCTCCCGATACGCAGTATTTT | CASSLFGEAPDTQYF